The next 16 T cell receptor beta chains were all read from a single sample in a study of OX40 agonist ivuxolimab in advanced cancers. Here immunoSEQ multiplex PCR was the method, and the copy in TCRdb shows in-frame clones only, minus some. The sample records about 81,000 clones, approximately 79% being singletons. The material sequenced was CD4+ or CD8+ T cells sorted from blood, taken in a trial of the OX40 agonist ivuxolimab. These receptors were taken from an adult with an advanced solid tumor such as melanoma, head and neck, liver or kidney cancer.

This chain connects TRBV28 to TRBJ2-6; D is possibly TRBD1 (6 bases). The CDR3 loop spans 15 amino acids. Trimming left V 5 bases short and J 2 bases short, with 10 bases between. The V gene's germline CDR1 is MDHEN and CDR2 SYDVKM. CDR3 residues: CASSPHRAGANVLTF. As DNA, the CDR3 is TGTGCCAGCAGTCCTCACAGGGCTGGGGCCAACGTCCTGACTTTC. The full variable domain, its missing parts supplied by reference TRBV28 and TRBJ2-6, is DVKVTQSSRYLVKRTGEKVFLECVQDMDHENMFWYRQDPGLGLRLIYFSYDVKMKEKGDIPEGYSVSREKKERFSLILESASTNQTSMYLCASSPHRAGANVLTFGAGSRLTVL.

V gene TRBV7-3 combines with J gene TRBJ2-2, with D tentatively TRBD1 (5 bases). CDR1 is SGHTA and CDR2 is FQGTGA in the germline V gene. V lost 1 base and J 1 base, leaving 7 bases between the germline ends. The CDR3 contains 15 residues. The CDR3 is CASSLRQGNTGELFF. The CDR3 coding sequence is TGTGCCAGCAGCTTAAGGCAGGGGAACACCGGGGAGCTGTTTTTT.

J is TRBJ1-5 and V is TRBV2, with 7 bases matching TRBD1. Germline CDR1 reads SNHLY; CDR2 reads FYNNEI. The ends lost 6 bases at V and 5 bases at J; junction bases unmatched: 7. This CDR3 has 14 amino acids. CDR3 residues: CASSTQGRDQPQHF. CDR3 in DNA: TGTGCCAGCAGCACACAGGGGCGGGATCAGCCCCAGCATTTT.

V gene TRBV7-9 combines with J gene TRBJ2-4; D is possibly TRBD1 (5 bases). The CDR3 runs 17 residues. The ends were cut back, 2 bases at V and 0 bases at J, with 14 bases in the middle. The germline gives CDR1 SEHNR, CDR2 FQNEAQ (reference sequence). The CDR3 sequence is CASSLTSGPLAKNIQYF. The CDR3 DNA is TGTGCCAGCAGCTTAACGTCAGGGCCCCTAGCCAAAAACATTCAGTACTTC. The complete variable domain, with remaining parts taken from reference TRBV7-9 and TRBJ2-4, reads DTGVSQNPRHKITKRGQNVTFRCDPISEHNRLYWYRQTLGQGPEFLTYFQNEAQLEKSRLLSDRFSAERPKGSFSTLEIQRTEQGDSAMYLCASSLTSGPLAKNIQYFGAGTRLSVL.

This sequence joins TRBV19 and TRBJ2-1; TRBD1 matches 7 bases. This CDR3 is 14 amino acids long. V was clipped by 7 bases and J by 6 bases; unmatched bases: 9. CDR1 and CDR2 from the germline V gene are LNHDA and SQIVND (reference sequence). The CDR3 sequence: CASTPDRRTNEQFF. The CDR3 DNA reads TGTGCCAGTACCCCGGACAGGCGAACCAATGAGCAGTTCTTC.

CDR3 sequence: CASSFLALEAFF. As DNA, the CDR3 is TGTGCCAGCAGTTTCCTCGCCTTGGAAGCTTTCTTT. V gene TRBV7-2 combines with J gene TRBJ1-1; D uncertain. Trimming pared 6 bases from V and 8 bases from J, leaving 13 bases between. CDR3 size: 12 residues. Germline loops: CDR1 SGHTA, CDR2 FQGNSA.

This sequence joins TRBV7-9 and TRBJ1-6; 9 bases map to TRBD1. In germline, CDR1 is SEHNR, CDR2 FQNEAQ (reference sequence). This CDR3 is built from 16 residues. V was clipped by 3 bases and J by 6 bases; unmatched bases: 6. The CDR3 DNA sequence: TGTGCCAGCAGCTTGGACAGGGGACTAAGTAATTCACCCCTCCACTTT. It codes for CASSLDRGLSNSPLHF. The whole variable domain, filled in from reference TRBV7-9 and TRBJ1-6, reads DTGVSQNPRHKITKRGQNVTFRCDPISEHNRLYWYRQTLGQGPEFLTYFQNEAQLEKSRLLSDRFSAERPKGSFSTLEIQRTEQGDSAMYLCASSLDRGLSNSPLHFGNGTRLTVT.

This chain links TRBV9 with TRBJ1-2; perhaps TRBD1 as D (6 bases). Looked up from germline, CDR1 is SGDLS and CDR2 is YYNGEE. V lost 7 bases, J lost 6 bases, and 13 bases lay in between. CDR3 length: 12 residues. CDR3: CASQGIDNGYTF. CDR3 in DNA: TGTGCCAGCCAGGGGATCGATAATGGCTACACCTTC.

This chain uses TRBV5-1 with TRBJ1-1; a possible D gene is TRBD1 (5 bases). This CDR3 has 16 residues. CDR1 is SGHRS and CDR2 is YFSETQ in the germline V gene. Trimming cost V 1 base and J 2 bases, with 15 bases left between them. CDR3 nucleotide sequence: TGCGCCAGCAGCTTGAGACCCGGGGGGACTAACACTGAAGCTTTCTTT. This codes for CASSLRPGGTNTEAFF.

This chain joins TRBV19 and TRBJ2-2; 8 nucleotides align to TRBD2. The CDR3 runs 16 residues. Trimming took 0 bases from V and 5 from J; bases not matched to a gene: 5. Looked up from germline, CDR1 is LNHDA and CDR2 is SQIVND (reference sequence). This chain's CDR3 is CASSIDLGLATGELFF. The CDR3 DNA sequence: TGTGCCAGTAGTATAGATCTAGGACTAGCTACCGGGGAGCTGTTTTTT.

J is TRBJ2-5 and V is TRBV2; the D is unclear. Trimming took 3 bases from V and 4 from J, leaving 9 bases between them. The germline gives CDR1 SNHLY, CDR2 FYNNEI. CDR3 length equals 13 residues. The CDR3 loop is CASSDGGIETQYF. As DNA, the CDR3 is TGTGCCAGCAGTGATGGCGGAATAGAGACCCAGTACTTC.

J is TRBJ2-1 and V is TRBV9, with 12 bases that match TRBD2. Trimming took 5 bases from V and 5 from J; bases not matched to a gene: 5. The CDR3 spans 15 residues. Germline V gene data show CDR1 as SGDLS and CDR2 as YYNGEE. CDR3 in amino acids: CASRGLAGKNNEQFF. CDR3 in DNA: TGTGCCAGCAGAGGACTAGCGGGGAAGAACAATGAGCAGTTCTTC. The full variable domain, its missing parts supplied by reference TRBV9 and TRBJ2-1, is DSGVTQTPKHLITATGQRVTLRCSPRSGDLSVYWYQQSLDQGLQFLIQYYNGEERAKGNILERFSAQQFPDLHSELNLSSLELGDSALYFCASRGLAGKNNEQFFGPGTRLTVL.

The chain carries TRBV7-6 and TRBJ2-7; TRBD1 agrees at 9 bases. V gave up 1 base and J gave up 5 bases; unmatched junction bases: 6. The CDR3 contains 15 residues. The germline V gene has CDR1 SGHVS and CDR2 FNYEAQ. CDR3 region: CASSLGTGVLDEQYF. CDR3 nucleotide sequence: TGTGCCAGCAGCTTAGGGACAGGGGTACTCGACGAGCAGTACTTC.

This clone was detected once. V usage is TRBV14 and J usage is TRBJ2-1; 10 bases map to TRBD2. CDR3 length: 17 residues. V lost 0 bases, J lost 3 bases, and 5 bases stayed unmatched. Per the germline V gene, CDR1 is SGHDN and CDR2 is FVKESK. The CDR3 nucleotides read TGTGCCAGCAGCCAAGATAAGAGCGGGGGGGTCTACAATGAGCAGTTCTTC. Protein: CASSQDKSGGVYNEQFF.

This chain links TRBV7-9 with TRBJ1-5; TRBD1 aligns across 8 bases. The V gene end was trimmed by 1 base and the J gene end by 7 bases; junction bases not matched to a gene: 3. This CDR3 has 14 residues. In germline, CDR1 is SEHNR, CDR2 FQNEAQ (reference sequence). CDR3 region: CASSLDQGAQPQHF. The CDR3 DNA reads TGTGCCAGCAGCTTAGATCAGGGGGCCCAGCCCCAGCATTTT.

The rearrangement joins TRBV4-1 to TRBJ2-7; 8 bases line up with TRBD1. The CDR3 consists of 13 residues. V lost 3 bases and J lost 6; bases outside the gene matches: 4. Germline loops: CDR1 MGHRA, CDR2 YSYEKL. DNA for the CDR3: TGCGCCAGCAGCCACCAAACAGGGGGCGAGCAGTACTTC. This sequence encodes CASSHQTGGEQYF.